The following is a T cell receptor beta chain sequence with its context. Trimming cost V 2 bases and J 4 bases, with 12 bases left between them. This CDR3 region has 14 residues. Per germline, CDR1 SGHRS and CDR2 YFSETQ. Staining for CD45RO/CCR7/CD25/CD127/CD95/CD27 allowed sorting of CD4+ naive, central memory, regulatory and stem cell-like memory cells. The whole isolated RNA underwent reverse transcription, so sequencing captured expressed TCRB transcripts. TCRdb keeps only in-frame clones here, not all; method: immunoSEQ multiplex PCR. The table records 150,000 or so clones, about 10% of them present only once. The data are from a study of beta chain features in type 1 diabetes.

Sequenced material: central memory CD4+ T cells from blood. The chain combines TRBV5-1 with TRBJ2-5; D possibly corresponds to TRBD2 (7 bases). The source is a man between 18 and 35 years old in good health. CDR3 sequence (DNA): TGCGCCAGCAGCTTTGGGGGGGCGCGAGAGACCCAGTACTTC. It is translated as CASSFGGARETQYF.